The 10 T cell receptor beta chains below all came from one sample that was sequenced in a study of glioma-infiltrating T cells after dendritic cell vaccination. Assay used: immunoSEQ multiplex PCR; TCRdb lists only in-frame clones, some missing. The table shows around 100,000 clones, with approximately 80% occurring only once. The sample here was blood, taken before dendritic cell vaccination. The source of these receptors is a human donor with glioblastoma.

Of note for this clone: The sample holds other DNA sequences that translate to the same CDR3. The V and J genes are TRBV6-1 and TRBJ2-1; tentatively, D is TRBD2 (6 bases). Trimming took 3 bases from V and 5 from J, leaving 17 bases between them. The CDR3 spans 16 residues. Germline CDR1 and CDR2: MNHNS and SASEGT. CDR3 region: CASSEGSGVKDNEQFF. The DNA of the CDR3 is TGTGCCAGCAGTGAGGGTTCGGGGGTGAAGGACAATGAGCAGTTCTTC.

This clone was seen just once. CDR3 nucleotide sequence: TGTGCCACTCCTACCGGGACAGGCGACTTTGTATCTGGAAACACCATATATTTT. Encoded protein: CATPTGTGDFVSGNTIYF. The V gene is TRBV7-9, the J gene TRBJ1-3; 8 bases fit TRBD1. Trimming took 10 bases from V and 1 from J; bases not matched to a gene: 18. The germline V gene encodes CDR1 SEHNR and CDR2 FQNEAQ (reference sequence). The CDR3 sequence is 18 residues long. Filled out from reference TRBV7-9 and TRBJ1-3, the complete variable domain reads DTGVSQNPRHKITKRGQNVTFRCDPISEHNRLYWYRQTLGQGPEFLTYFQNEAQLEKSRLLSDRFSAERPKGSFSTLEIQRTEQGDSAMYLCATPTGTGDFVSGNTIYFGEGSWLTVV.

This chain links TRBV6-5 with TRBJ2-7, with 8 bases that match TRBD2. The CDR3 extends over 15 amino acids. V shed 5 bases, J shed 0 bases, and the junction held 6 bases outside the gene matches. Germline V gene lookup returns CDR1 MNHEY and CDR2 SVGAGI. CDR3 in amino acids: CASSPPGLASYEQYF. The CDR3 region has the DNA TGTGCCAGCAGTCCCCCTGGACTAGCCTCCTACGAGCAGTACTTC.

The rearrangement joins TRBV5-1 to TRBJ1-1; tentatively, D is TRBD1 (6 bases). Germline V gene data show CDR1 as SGHRS and CDR2 as YFSETQ. V was shortened by 3 bases and J by 3 bases, with 15 bases between the two germline ends. The CDR3 is made up of 15 amino acids. The CDR3 here is CASSSGQTRDTEAFF. CDR3 in DNA: TGCGCCAGCAGCTCCGGACAGACCCGGGACACTGAAGCTTTCTTT.

The chain has TRBV11-3 and TRBJ2-4; tentative D call: TRBD1 (6 bases). Germline V lookup: CDR1 SGHNT, CDR2 YENEEA. V was shortened by 5 bases and J by 3 bases, with 8 bases between the two germline ends. The CDR3 totals 13 residues. The CDR3 here is CASSPRGKNIQYF. In DNA form, the CDR3 reads TGTGCCAGCAGCCCCAGGGGCAAAAACATTCAGTACTTC.

A single count supports this clone. The chain recombines TRBV28 with TRBJ2-1; no definite D call. The germline gives CDR1 MDHEN, CDR2 SYDVKM. V shed 6 bases and J shed 8 bases, with 8 bases lying between them. The CDR3 is 11 residues long. This CDR3 reads CASRSYDEQFF. The CDR3 nucleotides read TGTGCCAGCAGATCCTATGATGAGCAGTTCTTC.

This sequence joins TRBV4-2 and TRBJ1-5, with D perhaps TRBD1 (5 bases). V was clipped by 0 bases and J by 5 bases, with 17 bases between them. Germline-derived CDR1 and CDR2 are LGHNA and YNFKEQ. The CDR3 consists of 17 residues. The CDR3 DNA reads as TGTGCCAGCAGCCAAGAGGGACTGGGGCAGGGCTATCAGCCCCAGCATTTT. Its translation is CASSQEGLGQGYQPQHF.

The chain combines TRBV30 with TRBJ1-5; D is ambiguous. Trimming pared 0 bases from V and 0 bases from J, leaving 3 bases between. Per germline, CDR1 GTSNPN and CDR2 SVGIG (reference sequence). The CDR3 totals 13 residues. This chain's CDR3 is CAWSVHSNQPQHF. In DNA, the CDR3 is TGTGCCTGGAGTGTACATAGCAATCAGCCCCAGCATTTT.

The rearrangement joins TRBV6-6 to TRBJ2-7; 8 nucleotides line up with TRBD1. J was trimmed by 3 bases and V by 6 bases; bases with no gene match: 4. The CDR3 is 13 amino acids. Germline V CDR1 and CDR2: MNHNY, SVGAGI (reference sequence). The CDR3 spells CASSRGQGYEQYF. CDR3 in DNA: TGTGCCAGCAGCCGCGGACAGGGCTACGAGCAGTACTTC.

This clone was detected only once. The CDR3 loop is CASSPGRSQAGELFF. CDR3 sequence (DNA): TGTGCCAGCAGCCCCGGCAGAAGTCAGGCCGGGGAGCTGTTTTTT. J is TRBJ2-2 and V is TRBV7-6; D gene uncertain. The V gene's germline CDR1 is SGHVS and CDR2 FNYEAQ. The CDR3 length is 15 residues. Trimming cost V 5 bases and J 6 bases, with 16 bases left between them.